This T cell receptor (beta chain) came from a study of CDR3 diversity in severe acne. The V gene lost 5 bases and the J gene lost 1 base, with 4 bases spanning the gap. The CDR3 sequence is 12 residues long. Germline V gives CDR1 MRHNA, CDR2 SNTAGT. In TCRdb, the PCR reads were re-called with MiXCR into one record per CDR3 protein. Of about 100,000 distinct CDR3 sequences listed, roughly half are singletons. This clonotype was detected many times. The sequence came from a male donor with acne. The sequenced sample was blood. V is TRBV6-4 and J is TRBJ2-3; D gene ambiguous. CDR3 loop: CASSSGTDTQYF. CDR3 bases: TGTGCCAGCAGTAGCGGCACAGATACGCAGTATTTT.